This TCR beta chain stems from a study of identical twins (dated by TCRdb to the mid-2010s). As for the study more broadly: The study deep-sequenced TCR alpha and beta repertoires from monozygotic twins, unrelated adults of various ages and cord blood to test whether fetal clonotypes persist. Replicate twin experiments were performed at different times using different library preparation protocols to rule out contamination. Results and caveats for the whole study, not just this receptor: Zero-insertion analyses could be partly confounded by invariant T cells such as MAIT and iNKT, though diverse VJ usage argued against such confounding for most clonotypes. Conclusions relied on cross-sectional statistical analysis, since the same donors could not be followed over many years. Compared with coincidental sharing between unrelated individuals, out-of-frame TCR alpha sequences shared between twins had an excess of sequences with low generation probability. In monozygotic twins, out-of-frame TCR alpha sharing was systematically underestimated by recombination models, although the models agreed with sharing between unrelated individuals. Fewer insertions were carried by abundant cord blood beta clonotypes; a weaker similar trend was observed in young adult naive repertoires, while no such trend was observed in memory repertoires. Excess twin sharing in beta out-of-frame sequences was weaker because fewer shared sequences lowered the signal-to-noise ratio.

Every donor in the study was a healthy Caucasian. Three pairs of female monozygotic twins, all aged roughly 18 to 29 years, were included in the twin cohort. Peripheral blood mononuclear cells were the source from which RNA for the TCR libraries was isolated. Receptor libraries were prepared by 5' RACE. Data came from an Illumina HiSeq 2000. Template switching added a universal primer binding site, and the final cDNA carried a unique molecular identifier that allowed TCR cDNA molecules to be counted accurately. First-strand cDNA for TCR alpha and beta chains was synthesized from specific primers in the conserved constant-segment region. To control for contamination, every cDNA library was double barcoded, receiving both a SMART-Mk sample barcode and Illumina barcodes. Two successive PCR steps introduced TruSeq adapter sequences along with Illumina sample barcodes. The Illumina HiSeq platform was used with custom primers to sequence TCR alpha and beta cDNA libraries. The paper's data handling went like this. MiGEC was used to process raw reads and extract unique molecular identifiers, and MiXCR was used to find CDR3 positions. For each individual, recombination models were inferred using an EM algorithm with the repgenHMM and IGoR tools. The analysis of shared clonotypes was done with the tcR package in R, with sharing normalized by the product of cloneset sizes. To study raw recombination without the effects of thymic and clonal selection, out-of-frame nonproductive sequences were analyzed. TCRdb reanalyzed the raw reads on its own, using fastp at Q25 for trimming and MiXCR for clone calling, and kept in-frame beta chains. Identical CDR3 proteins give one entry, which carries the most common genes and DNA. The authors' filters were not applied to this entry. The sample has about 790,000 distinct CDR3 sequences on record, roughly 18% of them singletons. The top ten hold 13% of the sample.

To note about this clonotype: Which antigen it targets is not known. Base qualities are not at hand, and no much larger clone is one base apart.

Taken from the germline V gene (reference sequence), the CDR1 and CDR2 loops are DFQATT and SNEGSKA. The trim is 6 bases for V and 0 bases for J, with a gap of 18 bases between the germline ends. The CDR3 spans 16 residues, from the cysteine through the phenylalanine. CDR3 DNA is the only sequence kept; it has 48 bases, read in frame from the first base. These data are also associated with another study on T cells expressing NK-cell markers. The second study also describes: In sorted CD3+CD56+NKG2C+, CD3+CD56+NKG2C- and CD3+CD56-NKG2C+ T-cell subsets from about eight donors, TCR beta-chain repertoires were profiled. Among the eight sequenced donors, seven were HCMV-seropositive and one was HCMV-seronegative. In several experiments an anti-gammadeltaTCR antibody was added to restrict sorting to alphabetaTCR-expressing T cells. For about 6 donors, the dominant CD3+CD56+NKG2C+ clonotypes were among the top 10 CD8+ clonotypes and accounted for roughly 1.0-7.5% of CD8+ T cells. Those dominant clonotypes were again the most abundant among CD3+CD56-NKG2C+ cells in a few donors, at roughly 28.3-60.1%. It remained unclear whether the expanded NKG2C-expressing T cell clones were specific for HCMV antigens. The eight sequenced donors were randomly selected healthy volunteers, three men and five women. HCMV serostatus was determined by detecting HCMV-specific IgG in serum with a commercial ELISA kit. For several donors, bulk peripheral blood T-cell repertoires were also sequenced from unsorted PBMC. MIGEC was used to demultiplex reads and group the reads by UMI, and MiTCR was used to assemble and quantify clonotypes. To exclude erroneous sequences, only TCR cDNA sequences supported by at least two reads were retained. The tcR package was used for downstream repertoire analysis, with clonotypes matched between fractions based on CDR3 nucleotide sequence plus V segment. VDJmatch was used to annotate antigen specificity against VDJdb, with one amino acid substitution in CDR3 permitted.

This chain is built from TRBV20-1 and TRBJ2-1; TRBD2 might be the D gene, on 6 matching bases. The sequence was obtained from a young woman in good health. The sequenced material came from PBMCs. The DNA is TGCAGTGCGAGACGAGGATGGCGGGGCTCCTACAATGAGCAGTTCTTC. Its product reads: CSARRGWRGSYNEQFF.